Below, 18 T cell receptor beta chains from the same sample are listed, as sequenced in a study of T-cell reconstitution after alpha-beta-depleted transplantation in children. This sample's TCRbeta library carried unique molecular identifier barcodes. TCRdb recomputed calls from the PCR reads with MiXCR, one row per CDR3 protein. The data contain fewer than 700,000 distinct CDR3 sequences, around 13% of them singletons. Sequences were derived from PBMCs, mostly from graft donor cells, sampled 360 days after TCRalphabeta/CD19-depleted stem cell transplant. Source of these receptors: a male patient younger than 18 who had a stem cell transplant for acute myeloid leukemia, so the T cells may come from the graft donor.

This clonotype was observed at least ten times. CDR3 residues: CASSQLVREGFTGELFF. In nucleotides, the CDR3 is TGTGCCAGCAGCCAATTGGTGCGGGAGGGCTTCACCGGGGAGCTGTTTTTT. The J gene is TRBJ2-2, the V gene TRBV4-2, with 9 bases identical to TRBD2. The trim removed 2 bases at V and 4 bases at J, leaving 8 bases unmatched. The CDR3 consists of 17 residues. Germline assignment: CDR1 LGHNA and CDR2 YNFKEQ.

On this clonotype: A clone one base away is much larger, so this may be a read error. The chain employs TRBV20-1 and TRBJ2-2; D gene ambiguous. The CDR3 is 14 residues long. Looked up from germline, CDR1 is DFQATT and CDR2 is SNEGSKA (reference sequence). CDR3 amino acids: CCAIRTHNTGELFF. The CDR3 region has the DNA TGCTGTGCTATTCGGACCCACAACACCGGGGAGCTGTTTTTT.

This clonotype was seen many times. The chain joins TRBV19 to TRBJ2-1, with a tentative D call TRBD2 (5 bases). The CDR3 sequence is 15 residues long. The germline gives CDR1 LNHDA, CDR2 SQIVND (reference sequence). V gave up 3 bases and J gave up 7 bases, with 16 bases separating them. The CDR3 here is CASSIGSGNYNEQFF. DNA for the CDR3: TGTGCCAGTAGTATTGGGTCCGGGAACTATAATGAGCAGTTCTTC.

This chain uses TRBV5-1 with TRBJ2-2; D uncertain. Germline V gives CDR1 SGHRS, CDR2 YFSETQ. V dropped 4 bases and J dropped 7 bases, with 11 bases sitting between them. This CDR3 has 13 residues. The CDR3 loop reads CASSPQAVGELFF. In DNA, the CDR3 is TGCGCCAGCAGCCCCCAAGCTGTCGGGGAGCTGTTTTTT.

This clonotype showed up many times. The gene calls are TRBV5-1 and TRBJ2-1; D perhaps matches TRBD2 (6 bases). This CDR3 has 14 amino acids. Germline CDR1 reads SGHRS; CDR2 reads YFSETQ. V was cut by 0 bases and J by 6 bases, with 10 bases left in between. In DNA, the CDR3 is TGCGCCAGCAGCTTGGAGGGGACTTTCAATGAGCAGTTCTTC. Translation gives CASSLEGTFNEQFF.

This clonotype was seen many times. The chain recombines TRBV9 with TRBJ2-1; 13 bases map to TRBD2. There are 18 residues in the CDR3. Germline CDR1 SGDLS, CDR2 YYNGEE. Unmatched junction bases numbered 11, after V lost 0 bases and J lost 8 bases. CDR3 coding DNA: TGTGCCAGCAGCGTAGCCCCTGGACTAGCGGGAGCTACTTATGAGCAGTTCTTC. Its translation is CASSVAPGLAGATYEQFF.

The chain couples TRBV20-1 to TRBJ2-7; the D gene is possibly TRBD1 (5 bases). The CDR3 contains 14 residues. The germline V and J ends were trimmed by 3 bases and 5 bases, with 17 bases remaining between them. Per the germline V gene, CDR1 is DFQATT and CDR2 is SNEGSKA (reference sequence). The CDR3 spells CSASQGTTFHEQYF. The CDR3, as DNA: TGCAGTGCTAGTCAGGGTACTACTTTCCACGAGCAGTACTTC.

This clonotype has just a few counts. The chain recombines TRBV7-9 with TRBJ2-3; 7 bases align to TRBD2. The germline CDR1 and CDR2 sequences are SEHNR and FQNEAQ (reference sequence). The CDR3 is made up of 14 amino acids. V gave up 4 bases and J gave up 2 bases; unmatched junction bases: 3. CDR3 protein: CASSYLADTDTQYF. Written as DNA, the CDR3 is TGTGCCAGCAGCTACCTAGCGGACACAGATACGCAGTATTTT. The variable domain in full, completed from reference TRBV7-9 and TRBJ2-3, reads DTGVSQNPRHKITKRGQNVTFRCDPISEHNRLYWYRQTLGQGPEFLTYFQNEAQLEKSRLLSDRFSAERPKGSFSTLEIQRTEQGDSAMYLCASSYLADTDTQYFGPGTRLTVL.

This clonotype was counted at least ten times. The chain links TRBV2 to TRBJ2-7, with TRBD1 identical over 9 bases. V trimming: 7 bases; J trimming: 3 bases; junction bases outside the gene matches: 4. The CDR3 contains 13 residues. Germline CDR1 is SNHLY and CDR2 is FYNNEI. The CDR3 DNA sequence: TGTGCCAGCACCCGGGACAGGGACTACGAGCAGTACTTC. It translates to CASTRDRDYEQYF.

This clonotype was found a few times. CDR3 region: CASSETPGELFF. CDR3 nucleotides: TGTGCCAGCAGTGAGACACCCGGGGAGCTGTTTTTT. This chain connects TRBV6-4 to TRBJ2-2; D is uncertain. Germline CDR1 MRHNA, CDR2 SNTAGT. The CDR3 contains 12 residues. V dropped 3 bases and J dropped 6 bases, with 5 bases sitting between them.

This clonotype was observed at least ten times. The chain links TRBV5-1 to TRBJ1-3, with D tentatively TRBD1 (5 bases). Trimming cost V 3 bases and J 3 bases, with 10 bases left between them. The CDR3 covers 14 residues. Germline V lookup: CDR1 SGHRS, CDR2 YFSETQ. CDR3 in DNA: TGCGCCAGCAGCTCGGAGGACAATGGAAACACCATATATTTT. Translating it yields CASSSEDNGNTIYF.

The chain joins TRBV18 to TRBJ2-7; TRBD2 matches 11 bases. Germline V CDR1 and CDR2: KGHSH, LQKENI. The junction had 6 bases not matched to a gene; V was cut back by 4 bases and J by 4 bases. This CDR3 is 15 amino acids long. CDR3 protein: CASSQIAGGPYEQYF. The CDR3 region has the DNA TGTGCCAGCTCACAAATAGCGGGAGGGCCTTACGAGCAGTACTTC.

Only a few counts were recorded for this clonotype. V usage is TRBV11-1 and J usage is TRBJ2-5; maybe TRBD2 (6 bases). The CDR3 spans 18 residues. Per the germline V gene, CDR1 is SGHAT and CDR2 is FQDESV (reference sequence). V lost 7 bases and J 2 bases, leaving 26 bases between the germline ends. In DNA form, the CDR3 reads TGTGCCAGCACCCAGTACGCTTCCGGGGGAGGCTCACAAGAGACCCAGTACTTC. Translation gives CASTQYASGGGSQETQYF.

Only a few counts were recorded for this clonotype. The chain combines TRBV12-3 or TRBV12-4 with TRBJ2-7; 14 nucleotides agree with TRBD2. CDR3 length: 15 amino acids. Trimming took 5 bases from V and 7 from J; bases not matched to a gene: 7. In nucleotides, the CDR3 is TGTGCCAGCAGTCAGACTAGCGGGAGGGGTAGGGAGCAGTACTTC. Translated: CASSQTSGRGREQYF.

The chain couples TRBV7-3 to TRBJ2-1; TRBD2 agrees at 9 bases. V lost 5 bases to trimming and J lost 4 bases; unmatched junction nucleotides: 9. CDR3 length: 16 amino acids. CDR1 and CDR2 (germline): SGHTA, FQGTGA. CDR3 protein: CASSPQATSGYNEQFF. The CDR3 DNA reads as TGTGCCAGCAGCCCGCAGGCGACTAGCGGATACAATGAGCAGTTCTTC.

This clonotype showed up many times. The chain couples TRBV5-1 to TRBJ2-2; 7 nucleotides match TRBD1. Germline values: CDR1 SGHRS, CDR2 YFSETQ. The V and J ends lost 0 bases and 7 bases, in that order; junction bases with no gene match: 3. CDR3 size: 14 residues. The CDR3 sequence is CASSLDRGYGELFF. The CDR3 DNA sequence: TGCGCCAGCAGCTTGGACAGGGGTTACGGGGAGCTGTTTTTT.

This clonotype was counted many times. V is TRBV27 and J is TRBJ2-1; D perhaps matches TRBD2 (5 bases). The V end was cut by 4 bases, the J end by 15 bases, with 25 bases between. The CDR3 has 15 amino acids. Germline loops: CDR1 MNHEY, CDR2 SMNVEV (reference sequence). For the CDR3, the DNA is TGTGCCAGCAGTTCGGGGAGCTGGAACTACTTTGAATTGTTCTTC. Its translation is CASSSGSWNYFELFF.

The J gene is TRBJ1-4, the V gene TRBV29-1; no clear D. V lost 5 bases and J lost 3, with 13 bases in between. CDR3 length: 14 residues. Germline loops: CDR1 SQVTM, CDR2 ANQGSEA. The CDR3, as DNA: TGCAGCGTTACATCGGCCAGAGCTAATGAAAAACTGTTTTTT. Translation gives CSVTSARANEKLFF.